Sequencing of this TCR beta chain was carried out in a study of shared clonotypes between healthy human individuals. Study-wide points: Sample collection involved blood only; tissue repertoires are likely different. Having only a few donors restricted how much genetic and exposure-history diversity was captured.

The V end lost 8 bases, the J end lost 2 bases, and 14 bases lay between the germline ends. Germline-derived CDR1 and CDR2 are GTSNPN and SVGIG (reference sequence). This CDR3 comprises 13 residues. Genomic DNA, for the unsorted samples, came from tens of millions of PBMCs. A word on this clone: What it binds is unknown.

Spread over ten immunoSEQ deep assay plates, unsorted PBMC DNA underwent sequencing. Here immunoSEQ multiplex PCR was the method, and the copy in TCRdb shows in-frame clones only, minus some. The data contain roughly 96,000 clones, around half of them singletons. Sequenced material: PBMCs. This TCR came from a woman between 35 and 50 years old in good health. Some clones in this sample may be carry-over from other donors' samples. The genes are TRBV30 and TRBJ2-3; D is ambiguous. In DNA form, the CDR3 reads TGTGCCCAAGGACGGCCAAACACAGATACGCAGTATTTT. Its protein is CAQGRPNTDTQYF.